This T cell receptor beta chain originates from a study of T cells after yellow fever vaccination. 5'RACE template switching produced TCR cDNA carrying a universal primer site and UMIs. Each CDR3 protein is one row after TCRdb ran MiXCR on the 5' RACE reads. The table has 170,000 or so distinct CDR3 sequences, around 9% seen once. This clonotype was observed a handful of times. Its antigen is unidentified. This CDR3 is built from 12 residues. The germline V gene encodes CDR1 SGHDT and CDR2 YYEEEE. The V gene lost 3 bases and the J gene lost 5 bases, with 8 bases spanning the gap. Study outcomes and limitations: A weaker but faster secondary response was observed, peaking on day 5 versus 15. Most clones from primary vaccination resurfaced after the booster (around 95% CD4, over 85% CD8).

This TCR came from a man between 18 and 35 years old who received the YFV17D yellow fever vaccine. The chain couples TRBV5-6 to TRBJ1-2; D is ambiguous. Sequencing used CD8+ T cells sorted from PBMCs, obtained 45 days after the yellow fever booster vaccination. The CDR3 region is CASSSQPYGYTF. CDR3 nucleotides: TGTGCCAGCAGCTCTCAGCCTTATGGCTACACCTTC.